These 10 T cell receptor beta chains were all obtained from the same sample, sequenced in a study of T-cell memory formation after mild COVID-19. TCRdb fed the 5' RACE reads into MiXCR, producing one record per CDR3 protein. The sample has about 260,000 distinct CDR3 sequences; approximately 7.6% are singletons. The sample was PBMCs or a T cell subset sorted from them (not recorded which). The receptors were gathered from a man between 18 and 29 years old who had mild COVID-19 (a few samples of this study predate the infection). Cell type and time point are not known.

The count of this clonotype is one. A read error may explain this, as a much larger clone is one base away. The V and J genes are TRBV5-1 and TRBJ2-1; TRBD2 might be the D (6 bases). Looked up from germline, CDR1 is SGHRS and CDR2 is YFSETQ. Trimming left V 0 bases short and J 5 bases short, with 15 bases between. CDR3 size: 16 residues. For the CDR3, the DNA is TGCGCCAGCAGCTTGGCGGGGGTCGGAAACCACAATGAGCAGTTCTTC. It is translated as CASSLAGVGNHNEQFF.

This clonotype was seen a handful of times. The chain links TRBV27 to TRBJ2-5, with 8 bases lining up with TRBD2. The CDR3 covers 14 residues. CDR1 is MNHEY, CDR2 SMNVEV, per germline (reference sequence). J lost 5 bases, V lost 4 bases, and 6 bases had no gene match. In DNA form, the CDR3 reads TGTGCCAGCAGTTCAGCGGGGGTTGGGGAGACCCAGTACTTC. It translates to CASSSAGVGETQYF.

At least ten counts were recorded for this clonotype. The rearrangement uses TRBV6-2 or TRBV6-3 and TRBJ2-3, with 10 positions matching TRBD2. The V gene's germline CDR1 is MNHEY and CDR2 SVGEGT. CDR3 size: 17 residues. V gave up 6 bases and J gave up 5 bases; unmatched junction bases: 14. The CDR3 here is CASSQRGSGGPLDTQYF. CDR3 coding DNA: TGTGCCAGCAGCCAGCGAGGTAGCGGGGGGCCGTTAGATACGCAGTATTTT.

The chain recombines TRBV20-1 with TRBJ2-1; perhaps TRBD2 as D (5 bases). The CDR3 length is 14 residues. The germline gives CDR1 DFQATT, CDR2 SNEGSKA (reference sequence). V was shortened by 3 bases and J by 3 bases, with 12 bases between the two germline ends. CDR3 in DNA: TGCAGTGCTAGCCGGCTAGCTGGCTACAATGAGCAGTTCTTC. Translating it yields CSASRLAGYNEQFF.

This clonotype came up many times. This chain links TRBV6-2 or TRBV6-3 with TRBJ2-7; 10 bases match TRBD2. V dropped 2 bases and J dropped 6; count of bases not matched to a gene: 10. The CDR3 consists of 16 residues. CDR1 MNHEY and CDR2 SVGEGT come from the germline V gene. The chain's CDR3 is CASSYAASGGFSEQYV. CDR3 in DNA: TGTGCCAGCAGTTACGCGGCTAGCGGGGGTTTCAGCGAGCAGTACGTC.

This chain uses TRBV3-1 with TRBJ2-1; tentative D call: TRBD2 (6 bases). V lost 1 base, J lost 9 bases, and 10 bases lay in between. The CDR3 is 13 residues long. Germline CDR1 reads LGHDT; CDR2 reads YNNKEL (reference sequence). In DNA form, the CDR3 reads TGTGCCAGCAGCCAAGGGGAGCGGGCTGAGCAGTTCTTC. Protein sequence: CASSQGERAEQFF.

This clonotype was observed a handful of times. CDR3 in amino acids: CASRGGRDTQYF. CDR3 bases: TGCGCCAGCAGAGGGGGGCGGGATACGCAGTATTTT. The V call is TRBV5-1, the J call TRBJ2-3, with D perhaps being TRBD1 or TRBD2 (6 bases each). CDR1 is SGHRS and CDR2 is YFSETQ in the germline V gene. The CDR3 consists of 12 residues. The V end lost 5 bases, the J end lost 6 bases, and 10 bases lay between the germline ends.

This clonotype was seen a few times. This chain connects TRBV5-6 to TRBJ1-6; tentative D call: TRBD1 (5 bases). Germline V gene lookup returns CDR1 SGHDT and CDR2 YYEEEE. The CDR3 contains 14 residues. V was cut by 1 base and J by 13 bases, with 15 bases left in between. The CDR3 DNA reads TGTGCCAGCAGCTTGCGGGGCCCGGGATCCCCCCTCCACTTT. Translation gives CASSLRGPGSPLHF.

The sample holds a few counts of this clonotype. The chain has TRBV7-8 and TRBJ1-4, with D perhaps matching TRBD1 (6 bases). The CDR3 loop spans 15 amino acids. CDR1 and CDR2 (germline): SGHVS, FQNEAQ. V was shortened by 5 bases and J by 3 bases, with 13 bases between the two germline ends. CDR3 nucleotide sequence: TGTGCCAGCAGCCTTCCTGGGGGCTCTAATGAAAAACTGTTTTTT. This encodes CASSLPGGSNEKLFF.

This rearrangement joins TRBV7-2 to TRBJ2-3; D ambiguous. Looked up from germline, CDR1 is SGHTA and CDR2 is FQGNSA. V dropped 5 bases and J dropped 1 base, with 22 bases sitting between them. The CDR3 is 18 amino acids. This CDR3 is CASSIRGMWQSRTDTQYF. The CDR3 DNA reads as TGTGCCAGCAGCATACGAGGAATGTGGCAGAGCCGCACAGATACGCAGTATTTT.